This passage covers 4 T cell receptor beta chains from one sample sequenced in a study of human T cells and chemical hapten exposure. TCRdb re-analysed the RACE reads in MiXCR, keeping a single row per CDR3 protein. The sample records just under 350,000 distinct CDR3 sequences, roughly 6.9% being singletons. Sample time point: patch test 1, 2 weeks after DPC sensitization. The treatment here: therapeutic diphenylcyclopropenone sensitization with weekly scalp DPC. The material sequenced was whole blood, taken in connection with sensitization to the hapten diphenylcyclopropenone (DPC). The receptors originated from a young woman with alopecia areata. Some clones in this sample may be carry-over from other donors' samples.

This clonotype came up a few times. This chain connects TRBV20-1 to TRBJ2-1; 12 bases are a match to TRBD2. J was trimmed by 15 bases and V by 6 bases; bases with no gene match: 9. Germline loops: CDR1 DFQATT, CDR2 SNEGSKA (reference sequence). The CDR3 length is 12 residues. The CDR3 DNA reads TGCAGTGCCCTACTAGCGGGGGGAAATCTGTTCTTC. Translated: CSALLAGGNLFF.

The rearrangement links TRBV21-1 to TRBJ1-5; whether TRBD1, the table's D call, matches the DNA was not checked. TRBV21-1 is listed as a pseudogene. The CDR3 spans 16 residues. The CDR3 nucleotides are TGTGCCAGCAGCAAACAGGGGGCCTATAGCAATCAGCCCCAGCATTTT. It is translated as CASSKQGAYSNQPQHF.

Comment on this clonotype: This may come from a read error, since a much larger clone is one base off. It is likely a read error, because the conserved phenylalanine at the end of the CDR3 is missing. This chain links TRBV18 with TRBJ1-1, with D perhaps matching TRBD1 (5 bases). This CDR3 contains 13 residues. The germline V gene has CDR1 KGHSH and CDR2 LQKENI. V lost 6 bases, J lost 5 bases, and 13 bases lay in between. In nucleotides, the CDR3 is TGTGCCAGCTCGACCGGGGCCGGGACTGAAGCTTTCTTA. Protein product: CASSTGAGTEAFL.

This chain uses TRBV7-9 with TRBJ2-7, with 8 bases that match TRBD1. Germline-derived CDR1 and CDR2 are SEHNR and FQNEAQ (reference sequence). The V gene end was trimmed by 4 bases and the J gene end by 3 bases; junction bases not matched to a gene: 2. CDR3 length: 13 amino acids. The CDR3 loop reads CASSYRGIYEQYF. The DNA for the CDR3 is TGTGCCAGCAGCTACAGGGGGATCTACGAGCAGTACTTC.